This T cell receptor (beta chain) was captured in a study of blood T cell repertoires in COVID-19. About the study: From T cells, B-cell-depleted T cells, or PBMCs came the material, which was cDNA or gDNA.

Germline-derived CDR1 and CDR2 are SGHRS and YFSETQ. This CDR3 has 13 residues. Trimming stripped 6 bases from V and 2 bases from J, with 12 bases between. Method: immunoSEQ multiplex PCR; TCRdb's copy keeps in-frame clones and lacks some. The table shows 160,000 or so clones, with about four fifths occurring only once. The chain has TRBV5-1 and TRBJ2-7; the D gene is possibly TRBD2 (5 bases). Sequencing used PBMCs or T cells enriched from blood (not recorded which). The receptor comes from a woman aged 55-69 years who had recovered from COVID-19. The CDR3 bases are TGCGCCAGCACCCGAGAGGGTACCTACGAGCAGTACTTC. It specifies CASTREGTYEQYF.